This is a list of T cell receptor beta chains from one sample in a study of T cell responses to AZD1222 COVID-19 vaccine. The protocol was immunoSEQ multiplex PCR, while the TCRdb copy is restricted to in-frame clones and leaves out a portion. The table has approximately 25,000 clones, around 92% seen once. The material was peripheral blood, obtained 28 days after the second AZD1222 dose. Receptor source: an adult who received the AZD1222 COVID-19 vaccine. The CDR3 runs from the conserved cysteine through the conserved F or W. The D gene is left open where the match is weak. Rows give clone size only sometimes, using once, few, many, or a class for an expanded clone.

cdr3_aa cdr3_nt clone_size j_call v_call d_call
CASGPGRPIGNEQFF TGTGCCAGCGGCCCCGGGAGGCCAATTGGCAATGAGCAGTTCTTC - TRBJ2-1 TRBV6-5 TRBD2
CASTTGQNTEAFF TGTGCCAGCACTACTGGCCAGAACACTGAAGCTTTCTTT - TRBJ1-1 TRBV12-3/TRBV12-4 -
CASSRQEGNTEAFF TGTGCCAGCAGCCGACAGGAGGGGAACACTGAAGCTTTCTTT - TRBJ1-1 TRBV5-5 -
CATGGGRGVSSYNEQFF TGTGCCACCGGAGGTGGAAGAGGGGTTAGCTCCTACAATGAGCAGTTCTTC once TRBJ2-1 TRBV7-2 -
CAWRGPSTDTQYF TGTGCCTGGAGAGGCCCTAGCACAGATACGCAGTATTTT - TRBJ2-3 TRBV30 -
CASSLAALRYGYTF TGTGCCAGCAGTCTTGCGGCCCTACGCTATGGCTACACCTTC - TRBJ1-2 TRBV13 -
CASSFPDQPQHF TGTGCCAGCAGCTTCCCGGATCAGCCCCAGCATTTT - TRBJ1-5 TRBV7-2 -
CATSDLHGLAPNTGELFF TGTGCCACCAGTGATTTGCACGGCTTAGCGCCTAACACCGGGGAGCTGTTTTTT - TRBJ2-2 TRBV24-1 -
CASSQEYSNTEAFF TGCGCCAGCAGCCAAGAGTACAGTAACACTGAAGCTTTCTTT - TRBJ1-1 TRBV4-3 -
CASSQAPLGAGTGELFF TGTGCCAGCAGCCAAGCCCCACTGGGCGCTGGGACCGGGGAGCTGTTTTTT - TRBJ2-2 TRBV7-2 -
CASSPKRSGAGVTNEKLFF TGCGCCAGCAGCCCTAAAAGGTCGGGGGCCGGAGTGACTAATGAAAAACTGTTTTTT - TRBJ1-4 TRBV4-1 -
CASGSQFRYGYTF TGTGCCAGCGGGAGCCAGTTTCGCTATGGCTACACCTTC once TRBJ1-2 TRBV6-5 -